This T cell receptor beta chain was identified during a study of siplizumab effects on memory and regulatory T cells. Study-wide results and limits: Roughly 75-95% of proliferating CD4+ or CD8+ clones defied assignment to a naive or memory phenotype. Naive T cell populations appeared to exhibit greater diversity than memory cells and appeared to be major alloresponse contributors. Siplizumab gave mappable alloreactive CD4+ clones an average Treg-derived fraction of under 75%, against 26.9% in controls.

Sequencing used immunoSEQ multiplex PCR; TCRdb keeps in-frame clones, though not all of them. Of over 80,000 clones in the sample, 90% to 95% were seen once. Germline CDR1 and CDR2: SGHRS and YFSETQ. The CDR3 totals 14 residues. V lost 4 bases and J lost 6, with 16 bases in between. On this clone: Its antigen is as yet unknown.

The genes are TRBV5-1 and TRBJ1-2, with D perhaps TRBD1 (6 bases). Sequencing used non-Treg CD4+ T cells sorted from blood. This clonotype originated in a human donor in good health. The CDR3, as DNA: TGCGCCAGCAGCCCTGAAAGGGGGTCACATGGCTACACCTTC. This sequence encodes CASSPERGSHGYTF.